This TCR beta chain was retrieved from a study of control samples from healthy donors and cancer patients. The CDR3 length is 18 residues. Trimming took 4 bases from V and 1 from J; bases not matched to a gene: 13. The germline gives CDR1 MDHEN, CDR2 SYDVKM. Assay: immunoSEQ multiplex PCR; the TCRdb copy retains only in-frame clones and omits some. The sample has 150,000 to 200,000 clones, more than 80% seen once; the top ten hold more than 1.3%. The V call is TRBV28, the J call TRBJ2-5, with TRBD2 identical over 9 bases. This clonotype was obtained from a man aged 25 to 40 in good health. The sequencing sample was made of blood. CDR3 sequence reads: CASSSPGGAGGTQETQYF. In DNA form, the CDR3 reads TGTGCCAGCAGTTCCCCGGGGGGAGCGGGAGGAACCCAAGAGACCCAGTACTTC.